A single sample gave rise to the 8 T cell receptor beta chains below, sequenced in a study of blood T cell repertoires in COVID-19. The protocol was immunoSEQ multiplex PCR, while the TCRdb copy is restricted to in-frame clones and leaves out a portion. Among over 250,000 clones, about 87% were seen once, and the ten largest hold about 6%. Sequencing was performed on peripheral blood. All receptors come from a woman aged 45-65 years with COVID-19, enrolled during active disease.

The chain combines TRBV2 with TRBJ1-1, with D uncertain. V was clipped by 6 bases and J by 5 bases, with 16 bases between them. Germline loops: CDR1 SNHLY, CDR2 FYNNEI. CDR3 length: 14 residues. The CDR3 DNA is TGTGCCAGCAGGGCCGCGGGGAGGGAAACTGAAGCTTTCTTT. It specifies CASRAAGRETEAFF.

A few counts support this clone. This chain uses TRBV27 with TRBJ1-6; D unclear. Looked up from germline, CDR1 is MNHEY and CDR2 is SMNVEV (reference sequence). V dropped 4 bases and J dropped 4 bases, with 11 bases sitting between them. There are 15 residues in the CDR3. The CDR3 spells CASSSRTVYNSPLHF. The CDR3 nucleotides read TGTGCCAGCAGTTCCCGGACTGTATATAATTCACCCCTCCACTTT.

The chain recombines TRBV19 with TRBJ1-2; no definite D call. V was trimmed by 0 bases and J by 2 bases, leaving 10 bases between them. Per germline, CDR1 LNHDA and CDR2 SQIVND (reference sequence). This CDR3 has 15 amino acids. DNA of the CDR3: TGTGCCAGTAGTATAGATCCAAACAGAAACTATGGCTACACCTTC. It encodes CASSIDPNRNYGYTF.

CDR3 sequence: CASSQEGVDGYTF. CDR3 bases: TGTGCCAGCAGCCAAGAGGGTGTCGATGGCTACACCTTC. V gene TRBV7-6 combines with J gene TRBJ1-2; D is ambiguous. The V gene lost 5 bases and the J gene lost 6 bases, with 13 bases spanning the gap. The V gene's germline CDR1 is SGHVS and CDR2 FNYEAQ. The CDR3 totals 13 residues.

The V and J genes are TRBV19 and TRBJ2-1; D may be TRBD1 (6 bases). The CDR3 totals 16 residues. Between the trimmed V and J ends, which lost 6 bases and 7 bases, there was a span of 22 bases. Germline CDR1 LNHDA, CDR2 SQIVND (reference sequence). The CDR3 nucleotides read TGTGCCAGTAGAATTAGGGAAGGGGGTTACCTTAATGAGCAGTTCTTC. Encoded protein: CASRIREGGYLNEQFF. The complete variable domain, with remaining parts taken from reference TRBV19 and TRBJ2-1, reads DGGITQSPKYLFRKEGQNVTLSCEQNLNHDAMYWYRQDPGQGLRLIYYSQIVNDFQKGDIAEGYSVSREKKESFPLTVTSAQKNPTAFYLCASRIREGGYLNEQFFGPGTRLTVL.

V gene TRBV18 combines with J gene TRBJ2-1; 7 bases are shared with TRBD2. The junction had 11 bases not matched to a gene; V was cut back by 2 bases and J by 7 bases. This CDR3 has 16 amino acids. The germline V gene encodes CDR1 KGHSH and CDR2 LQKENI. The CDR3 sequence is CASSPLLAEYGNEQFF. As DNA, the CDR3 is TGTGCCAGCTCACCATTGCTAGCGGAATACGGGAATGAGCAGTTCTTC.

This rearrangement joins TRBV19 to TRBJ2-7; perhaps TRBD1 as D (6 bases). Deletions cut 6 bases from V and 4 bases from J, with 10 bases between. This CDR3 has 12 residues. Germline V CDR1 and CDR2: LNHDA, SQIVND (reference sequence). The CDR3 here is CASSQGLYEQYF. CDR3 DNA sequence: TGTGCCAGTAGCCAGGGGCTGTACGAGCAGTACTTC.

The CDR3 nucleotides read TGTGCCACCAGTGATTTTAGTCCCCCCGGGGATGAGCAGTTCTTC. Translating it yields CATSDFSPPGDEQFF. The chain combines TRBV24-1 with TRBJ2-1, with TRBD2 as a possible D gene (5 bases). The V gene's germline CDR1 is KGHDR and CDR2 SFDVKD. The CDR3 runs to 15 residues. Trimming shortened V by 1 base and J by 8 bases, and 14 bases separated the two germline ends.